Following are 24 T cell receptor beta chains from one sample sequenced in a study of OX40 agonist ivuxolimab in advanced cancers. The protocol was immunoSEQ multiplex PCR, while the TCRdb copy is restricted to in-frame clones and leaves out a portion. This sample carries about 72,000 clones, 88% of them seen once, and the ten largest clones take under 1.1%. Sequenced here: CD4+ or CD8+ T cells sorted from blood, sampled in a trial of the OX40 agonist ivuxolimab. Every receptor here comes from an adult with an advanced solid tumor such as melanoma, head and neck, liver or kidney cancer.

This sequence joins TRBV7-8 and TRBJ2-7, with D tentatively TRBD1 (6 bases). The CDR3 runs to 19 residues. CDR1 is SGHVS, CDR2 FQNEAQ, per germline. V shed 3 bases and J shed 4 bases, with 28 bases lying between them. CDR3 nucleotides: TGTGCCAGCAGCTTCCTCCTCACGCTACAGGGTGGTTATCGATACGAGCAGTACTTC. Translating gives CASSFLLTLQGGYRYEQYF. The variable domain in full, completed from reference TRBV7-8 and TRBJ2-7, reads GAGVSQSPRYKVAKRGQDVALRCDPISGHVSLFWYQQALGQGPEFLTYFQNEAQLDKSGLPSDRFFAERPEGSVSTLKIQRTQQEDSAVYLCASSFLLTLQGGYRYEQYFGPGTRLTVT.

This chain connects TRBV19 to TRBJ2-7; 8 positions agree with TRBD1. Trimming at V came to 5 bases and at J to 0 bases, leaving 6 bases not matched to a gene. CDR3 length: 15 amino acids. Per the germline V gene, CDR1 is LNHDA and CDR2 is SQIVND (reference sequence). This chain's CDR3 is CASSSSTGASYEQYF. As DNA, the CDR3 is TGTGCCAGTAGTTCCTCGACAGGGGCCTCCTACGAGCAGTACTTC.

This clone occurred once. J is TRBJ1-4 and V is TRBV10-3; maybe TRBD1 (5 bases). V lost 3 bases to trimming and J lost 11 bases, with 16 bases between them. There are 14 residues in the CDR3. Germline V gene lookup returns CDR1 ENHRY and CDR2 SYGVKD. The CDR3 spells CAISDGAPRGKLFF. CDR3 nucleotide sequence: TGTGCCATCAGTGACGGGGCTCCTAGAGGGAAACTGTTTTTT.

V is TRBV6-1 and J is TRBJ1-2, with 7 bases that match TRBD1. There are 16 residues in the CDR3. V lost 2 bases and J lost 5; bases outside the gene matches: 11. CDR1 and CDR2 (germline): MNHNS, SASEGT. This CDR3 reads CASSELLEGAGYGYTF. The CDR3 coding sequence is TGTGCCAGCAGTGAATTATTAGAGGGGGCGGGGTATGGCTACACCTTC.

J is TRBJ1-1 and V is TRBV10-3; D is unresolved. The CDR3 sequence is 13 residues long. Germline CDR1 ENHRY, CDR2 SYGVKD. V gave up 6 bases and J gave up 0 bases, with 8 bases separating them. CDR3 protein: CAIRTNMNTEAFF. The CDR3 DNA reads TGTGCCATCAGGACCAACATGAACACTGAAGCTTTCTTT.

The chain couples TRBV10-3 to TRBJ1-2; 8 bases map to TRBD1. CDR3 length: 15 residues. V was clipped by 6 bases and J by 4 bases; unmatched bases: 10. In germline, CDR1 is ENHRY, CDR2 SYGVKD. The DNA for the CDR3 is TGTGCCATCAGACCGCAGGGGGCGGGGGTCTATGGCTACACCTTC. Protein sequence: CAIRPQGAGVYGYTF.

The chain combines TRBV6-5 with TRBJ2-6, with a possible D match to TRBD2 (5 bases). Trimming pared 2 bases from V and 2 bases from J, leaving 7 bases between. The CDR3 runs 15 residues. Germline V gene sequence: CDR1 MNHEY, CDR2 SVGAGI. The CDR3 DNA reads TGTGCCAGCAGTTACCAGAGGGCTGGGGCCAACGTCCTGACTTTC. Its translation is CASSYQRAGANVLTF.

The genes are TRBV28 and TRBJ1-6; 8 bases agree with TRBD1. The CDR3 runs to 17 residues. In germline, CDR1 is MDHEN, CDR2 SYDVKM. The ends lost 5 bases at V and 8 bases at J; junction bases unmatched: 14. CDR3 sequence (DNA): TGTGCCAGCAGTCCCTTAAGGACAGGGAGATTATATTCACCCCTCCACTTT. Its translation: CASSPLRTGRLYSPLHF.

The rearrangement links TRBV7-2 to TRBJ1-6; no reliable D call. This CDR3 is built from 13 residues. The V and J ends lost 1 base and 13 bases respectively, with 11 bases between them. Per the germline V gene, CDR1 is SGHTA and CDR2 is FQGNSA. CDR3 sequence: CASSLDNARPLHF. Written as DNA, the CDR3 is TGTGCCAGCAGCTTAGACAACGCACGGCCCCTCCACTTT.

The rearrangement joins TRBV15 to TRBJ2-2; 8 bases are a match to TRBD1. J was trimmed by 1 base and V by 2 bases; bases with no gene match: 6. CDR3 length: 17 residues. Germline V lookup: CDR1 LNHNV, CDR2 YYDKDF (reference sequence). The CDR3 nucleotides read TGTGCCACCAGCAGAAACCCCGGGACAGGGAACACCGGGGAGCTGTTTTTT. This codes for CATSRNPGTGNTGELFF. The full variable domain, rest sourced from reference TRBV15 and TRBJ2-2, is DAMVIQNPRYQVTQFGKPVTLSCSQTLNHNVMYWYQQKSSQAPKLLFHYYDKDFNNEADTPDNFQSRRPNTSFCFLDIRSPGLGDTAMYLCATSRNPGTGNTGELFFGEGSRLTVL.

The CDR3 DNA sequence: TGTGCCAGCAGTTACTCCAGCGGGACCAGAACAGAGGAGCAGTTCTTC. This encodes CASSYSSGTRTEEQFF. The chain combines TRBV6-5 with TRBJ2-1; TRBD2 matches at 7 bases. After removal of 0 bases from V and 10 bases from J, the junction contained 12 bases not matched to a gene. Germline V gives CDR1 MNHEY, CDR2 SVGAGI. The CDR3 runs to 16 residues.

The chain couples TRBV28 to TRBJ2-3, with TRBD1 identical over 9 bases. The germline gives CDR1 MDHEN, CDR2 SYDVKM. V was pared by 7 bases and J by 5 bases, with 4 bases of the junction left unmatched. The CDR3 contains 13 residues. The CDR3 spells CASKPTGGDTQYF. For the CDR3, the DNA is TGTGCCAGCAAACCGACAGGGGGAGATACGCAGTATTTT.

CDR3 loop: CASSPGQGGETQYF. CDR3 sequence (DNA): TGCGCCAGCAGCCCTGGACAGGGAGGAGAGACCCAGTACTTC. The rearrangement joins TRBV5-1 to TRBJ2-5, with TRBD1 matching 8 bases. The CDR3 length is 14 residues. CDR1 is SGHRS, CDR2 YFSETQ, per germline. Germline trimming cut 4 bases from V and 4 bases from J; bases unmatched to any gene: 6.

This chain links TRBV15 with TRBJ2-3; D not certain. The CDR3 spans 14 residues. Trimming shortened V by 3 bases and J by 4 bases, and 11 bases separated the two germline ends. Per germline, CDR1 LNHNV and CDR2 YYDKDF (reference sequence). The CDR3 bases are TGTGCCACCAGCAGTTGGGCTAGGTCAGATACGCAGTATTTT. Its translation is CATSSWARSDTQYF.

The rearrangement uses TRBV7-8 and TRBJ1-4; D gene ambiguous. Germline loops: CDR1 SGHVS, CDR2 FQNEAQ. Trimming took off 1 base at V and 8 bases at J, with 8 bases between the two ends. There are 13 residues in the CDR3. In nucleotides, the CDR3 is TGTGCCAGCAGCTTAGTCCGATCCGAAAAACTGTTTTTT. Its protein is CASSLVRSEKLFF.

CDR3 in DNA: TGCGCCAGCAGCTTGGGACAGGGCTTAGGGAGGAGTGGCTACACCTTC. As protein: CASSLGQGLGRSGYTF. V and J are TRBV5-1 and TRBJ1-2; TRBD1 matches 7 bases. This CDR3 contains 16 residues. Germline trimming cut 0 bases from V and 7 bases from J; bases unmatched to any gene: 12. Germline assignment: CDR1 SGHRS and CDR2 YFSETQ. Supplemented by reference TRBV5-1 and TRBJ1-2, the full variable domain reads KAGVTQTPRYLIKTRGQQVTLSCSPISGHRSVSWYQQTPGQGLQFLFEYFSETQRNKGNFPGRFSGRQFSNSRSEMNVSTLELGDSALYLCASSLGQGLGRSGYTFGSGTRLTVV.

The CDR3 reads CASSSPSSTDTQYF. CDR3 sequence (DNA): TGCGCCAGCAGTTCTCCCTCTAGCACAGATACGCAGTATTTT. The V and J genes are TRBV5-1 and TRBJ2-3; D not resolved. The CDR3 is made up of 14 amino acids. Germline CDR1 and CDR2: SGHRS and YFSETQ. V was clipped by 5 bases and J by 0 bases, with 10 bases between them.

CDR3 sequence: CASSMIQGANTEAFF. The DNA of the CDR3 is TGTGCCAGCAGCATGATTCAGGGGGCGAACACTGAAGCTTTCTTT. The chain links TRBV7-9 to TRBJ1-1; 8 nucleotides agree with TRBD1. V lost 5 bases, J lost 1 base, and 6 bases stayed unmatched. The germline V gene encodes CDR1 SEHNR and CDR2 FQNEAQ (reference sequence). This CDR3 contains 15 residues.

This sequence joins TRBV19 and TRBJ2-7; D not resolved. This CDR3 is built from 13 residues. Trimming stripped 3 bases from V and 7 bases from J, with 13 bases between. The germline gives CDR1 LNHDA, CDR2 SQIVND (reference sequence). CDR3 in DNA: TGTGCCAGTAGTATGGGCTGGGGTAGAGAGCAGTACTTC. Its protein is CASSMGWGREQYF.

J is TRBJ1-2 and V is TRBV7-6; 7 bases align to TRBD1. Trimming cost V 2 bases and J 4 bases; bases outside gene matches: 13. The CDR3 totals 17 residues. Germline CDR1 SGHVS, CDR2 FNYEAQ. CDR3 sequence reads: CASSLNLRGTSGYGYTF. For the CDR3, the DNA is TGTGCCAGCAGCTTAAACCTCAGGGGGACATCTGGCTATGGCTACACCTTC. Full variable domain (remainder filled in from reference TRBV7-6 and TRBJ1-2): GAGVSQSPRYKVTKRGQDVALRCDPISGHVSLYWYRQALGQGPEFLTYFNYEAQQDKSGLPNDRFSAERPEGSISTLTIQRTEQRDSAMYRCASSLNLRGTSGYGYTFGSGTRLTVV.

V usage is TRBV6-1 and J usage is TRBJ1-3, with D uncertain. V shed 4 bases and J shed 5 bases, with 9 bases lying between them. This CDR3 has 13 residues. In germline, CDR1 is MNHNS, CDR2 SASEGT. The CDR3 here is CASSVRKRNTIYF. Here the CDR3 DNA reads TGTGCCAGCAGTGTCCGCAAGCGAAACACCATATATTTT.

The chain has TRBV19 and TRBJ2-2; D uncertain. CDR1 and CDR2 (germline): LNHDA, SQIVND (reference sequence). CDR3 size: 14 residues. V lost 3 bases and J 5 bases, leaving 10 bases between the germline ends. The CDR3 nucleotides are TGTGCCAGTAGTATCCTAGTGCGGACCGGGGAGCTGTTTTTT. This encodes CASSILVRTGELFF.

The genes are TRBV28 and TRBJ1-3, with no clear D. Between the trimmed V and J ends, which lost 6 bases and 4 bases, there was a span of 7 bases. The CDR3 runs to 12 residues. CDR1 MDHEN and CDR2 SYDVKM come from the germline V gene. The CDR3 sequence: CASSPTGNTIYF. Here the CDR3 DNA reads TGTGCCAGCAGCCCAACAGGAAACACCATATATTTT.

CDR3 coding DNA: TGTGCCAGCAGCTTAGGTATAGGGATGAACACTGAAGCTTTCTTT. This encodes CASSLGIGMNTEAFF. V is TRBV11-3 and J is TRBJ1-1, with D uncertain. The CDR3 loop spans 15 amino acids. Germline V gene lookup returns CDR1 SGHNT and CDR2 YENEEA. Trimming took off 1 base at V and 0 bases at J, with 9 bases between the two ends.